The clone carrying this TCR beta chain was found a few times. The CDR3 runs to 16 residues. The V gene's germline CDR1 is LGHNA and CDR2 YSLEER. Between the trimmed V and J ends, which lost 0 bases and 0 bases, there was a span of 9 bases. The data were obtained in a study of T cells after yellow fever vaccination. The study made its TCR cDNA through 5'RACE template switching. That step introduced a universal primer site along with UMIs. One entry per CDR3 protein results from TCRdb running MiXCR on the 5' RACE reads. The sample lists about 53,000 distinct CDR3 sequences, about 5.6% occurring once. Notes on the study in general: Compared with primary, the secondary response was weaker and peaked at day 5, not 15. On day 0, almost all vaccine-responding clonotypes were undetectable in sorted memory subsets.

J is TRBJ1-5 and V is TRBV4-3; possible D gene TRBD1, 5 bases. The sequence was collected from a man younger than 35 who received the YFV17D yellow fever vaccine. The starting material was PBMCs, either bulk or a sorted T-cell subset (CD4+, CD8+, memory, or dextramer-sorted; not recorded which), obtained on the day of the yellow fever booster vaccination. The CDR3 protein is CASSQDRQGSNQPQHF. The CDR3 DNA reads as TGCGCCAGCAGCCAAGATCGGCAGGGTAGCAATCAGCCCCAGCATTTT.